What follows are 27 T cell receptor beta chains derived from one specimen sequenced in a study of OX40 agonist ivuxolimab in advanced cancers. Assay used: immunoSEQ multiplex PCR; TCRdb lists only in-frame clones, some missing. Among about 77,000 clones listed, 75% to 90% were seen once. Sequenced here: CD4+ or CD8+ T cells sorted from blood, sampled in a trial of the OX40 agonist ivuxolimab. The receptors here all came from an adult with an advanced solid tumor such as melanoma, head and neck, liver or kidney cancer.

The chain employs TRBV5-1 and TRBJ1-1; no definite D call. Germline V gene lookup returns CDR1 SGHRS and CDR2 YFSETQ. The CDR3 runs to 14 residues. Trimming stripped 0 bases from V and 4 bases from J, with 10 bases between. CDR3 sequence (DNA): TGCGCCAGCAGCTTGGCGGGAACTGGCACTGAAGCTTTCTTT. As protein: CASSLAGTGTEAFF.

V gene TRBV19 combines with J gene TRBJ2-7, with 13 bases that match TRBD2. Germline CDR1 reads LNHDA; CDR2 reads SQIVND (reference sequence). The CDR3 has 15 residues. The V and J ends lost 4 bases and 6 bases, in that order; junction bases with no gene match: 6. The CDR3 nucleotides read TGTGCCAGTAGTAACCCGGGACTAGCGGGACTCGAGCAGTACTTC. This codes for CASSNPGLAGLEQYF.

The rearrangement joins TRBV9 to TRBJ1-1, with 7 bases identical to TRBD1. Germline assignment: CDR1 SGDLS and CDR2 YYNGEE. The V and J ends lost 4 bases and 4 bases, in that order; junction bases with no gene match: 4. The CDR3 loop spans 13 amino acids. CDR3 coding DNA: TGTGCCAGCAGCCAGGGGGTCGTCACTGAAGCTTTCTTT. Translated, it gives CASSQGVVTEAFF.

The chain employs TRBV18 and TRBJ2-3, with D perhaps TRBD1 (6 bases). Germline CDR1 reads KGHSH; CDR2 reads LQKENI. The V end was cut by 2 bases, the J end by 2 bases, with 11 bases between. This CDR3 is built from 15 residues. The CDR3 loop is CASSPWDKDTDTQYF. For the CDR3, the DNA is TGTGCCAGCTCACCATGGGACAAGGACACAGATACGCAGTATTTT.

V usage is TRBV18 and J usage is TRBJ1-6, with TRBD1 as a possible D gene (6 bases). V gave up 5 bases and J gave up 7 bases, with 18 bases separating them. Germline V gene lookup returns CDR1 KGHSH and CDR2 LQKENI. CDR3 length equals 16 residues. The CDR3 loop is CASSETGWGGNSPLHF. CDR3 sequence (DNA): TGTGCCAGCTCAGAGACAGGTTGGGGAGGAAATTCACCCCTCCACTTT.

This rearrangement joins TRBV10-3 to TRBJ1-1, with TRBD1 as a possible D gene (6 bases). Trimming cost V 4 bases and J 5 bases, with 11 bases left between them. There are 13 residues in the CDR3. In germline, CDR1 is ENHRY, CDR2 SYGVKD. The CDR3 region has the DNA TGTGCCATCAGTGTCCCCGGACAGACTGAAGCTTTCTTT. As protein: CAISVPGQTEAFF.

The chain uses TRBV5-6 and TRBJ2-7; 7 bases match TRBD1. Trimming removed 4 bases from V and 1 base from J; junction bases left unmatched: 8. The CDR3 runs to 15 residues. Germline CDR1 reads SGHDT; CDR2 reads YYEEEE. CDR3 protein: CASSRYDRVSYEQYF. The CDR3 DNA follows: TGTGCCAGCAGCCGTTATGACAGGGTATCCTACGAGCAGTACTTC.

The CDR3 loop reads CASSRPQVYEQYF. In DNA, the CDR3 is TGTGCCAGCAGCCGACCTCAGGTGTACGAGCAGTACTTC. The J gene is TRBJ2-7, the V gene TRBV6-6; no firm D call. Germline V lookup: CDR1 MNHNY, CDR2 SVGAGI (reference sequence). V gave up 6 bases and J gave up 4 bases, with 13 bases separating them. The CDR3 extends over 13 amino acids.

The V gene is TRBV6-5, the J gene TRBJ2-7; D gene uncertain. The CDR3 totals 14 residues. V dropped 0 bases and J dropped 6 bases, with 12 bases sitting between them. The germline V gene has CDR1 MNHEY and CDR2 SVGAGI. As DNA, the CDR3 is TGTGCCAGCAGTTACTCGGTACCGTTCGGCGAGCAGTACTTC. As protein: CASSYSVPFGEQYF.

The V and J genes are TRBV6-6 and TRBJ1-4; 7 nucleotides line up with TRBD1. In germline, CDR1 is MNHNY, CDR2 SVGAGI (reference sequence). V lost 2 bases to trimming and J lost 4 bases; unmatched junction nucleotides: 4. The CDR3 is made up of 15 amino acids. CDR3 nucleotides: TGTGCCAGCAGTTACGCCGGGACAGATAATGAAAAACTGTTTTTT. Encoded protein: CASSYAGTDNEKLFF.

The chain couples TRBV11-2 to TRBJ2-2, with a tentative D call TRBD2 (5 bases). The germline CDR1 and CDR2 sequences are SGHAT and FQNNGV. V shed 6 bases and J shed 6 bases, with 17 bases lying between them. The CDR3 loop spans 15 amino acids. This CDR3 reads CASSSPSRLAGELFF. In DNA, the CDR3 is TGTGCCAGCAGTTCCCCTAGCCGATTGGCCGGGGAGCTGTTTTTT.

The rearrangement uses TRBV5-1 and TRBJ2-5, with 15 bases that match TRBD2. V trimming: 0 bases; J trimming: 2 bases; junction bases outside the gene matches: 8. The CDR3 consists of 19 residues. CDR1 and CDR2 from the germline V gene are SGHRS and YFSETQ. Here the CDR3 reads CASSLVLGLAGGIQETQYF. In DNA form, the CDR3 reads TGCGCCAGCAGCTTGGTTTTGGGACTAGCGGGGGGCATACAAGAGACCCAGTACTTC.

The V call is TRBV10-3, the J call TRBJ1-5; the D is unclear. The V gene lost 3 bases and the J gene lost 7 bases, with 10 bases spanning the gap. Germline V lookup: CDR1 ENHRY, CDR2 SYGVKD. The length of the CDR3 is 13 residues. Here the CDR3 reads CAISDSRGQPQHF. CDR3 nucleotide sequence: TGTGCCATCAGTGACTCTCGAGGGCAGCCCCAGCATTTT.

This clone was counted only a few times. The rearrangement joins TRBV18 to TRBJ2-7; D not certain. CDR3 length: 15 residues. Between the trimmed V and J ends, which lost 4 bases and 1 base, there was a span of 14 bases. The germline V gene encodes CDR1 KGHSH and CDR2 LQKENI. CDR3: CASSLIRVGSYEQYF. CDR3 in DNA: TGTGCCAGCTCACTCATACGGGTTGGTTCCTACGAGCAGTACTTC.

The chain uses TRBV1 and TRBJ1-1. TRBV1 is annotated as a pseudogene. This CDR3 has 12 amino acids. In DNA form, the CDR3 reads TGCACCAGCAGCCAAGATAACACTGAAGCTTTCTTT. It codes for CTSSQDNTEAFF.

Comment on this clone: A much larger clone is a single base away; this may be a read error. Other DNA sequences from this sample encode an identical CDR3 as well. The chain couples TRBV5-6 to TRBJ2-7; the D gene is possibly TRBD2 (5 bases). V was cut by 4 bases and J by 4 bases, with 9 bases left in between. The CDR3 sequence is 12 residues long. Germline V gene lookup returns CDR1 SGHDT and CDR2 YYEEEE. In DNA form, the CDR3 reads TGTGCCAGCAGCCACACGGGGTACGAGCAGTACTTC. It specifies CASSHTGYEQYF.

The chain combines TRBV9 with TRBJ1-1, with 7 bases fitting TRBD1. The CDR3 runs to 15 residues. V trimming: 0 bases; J trimming: 1 base; junction bases outside the gene matches: 3. The germline gives CDR1 SGDLS, CDR2 YYNGEE. In DNA form, the CDR3 reads TGTGCCAGCAGCGTAGAGGACAGGAGGAACACTGAAGCTTTCTTT. Amino acid sequence: CASSVEDRRNTEAFF. Based on the CDR3 plus reference TRBV9 and TRBJ1-1, the full variable domain is DSGVTQTPKHLITATGQRVTLRCSPRSGDLSVYWYQQSLDQGLQFLIQYYNGEERAKGNILERFSAQQFPDLHSELNLSSLELGDSALYFCASSVEDRRNTEAFFGQGTRLTVV.

This sequence joins TRBV5-1 and TRBJ2-1; a weak D match, TRBD1 (6 bases). CDR1 SGHRS and CDR2 YFSETQ come from the germline V gene. The CDR3 has 13 residues. Deletions cut 5 bases from V and 6 bases from J, with 12 bases between. CDR3 coding DNA: TGCGCCAGCAGTTCCCAGGGGTCCAATGAGCAGTTCTTC. Protein product: CASSSQGSNEQFF.

The V gene is TRBV5-1, the J gene TRBJ2-7; 7 bases align to TRBD2. The CDR3 has 15 residues. The J segment lost 4 bases and the V segment lost 4 bases, leaving 11 bases of the junction unmatched. Germline CDR1 reads SGHRS; CDR2 reads YFSETQ. The CDR3 DNA is TGCGCCAGCAGCCGCATGAGCGGGGAGGGGTACGAGCAGTACTTC. It codes for CASSRMSGEGYEQYF.

The chain recombines TRBV9 with TRBJ1-1; D remains ambiguous. The CDR3 length is 15 residues. V was trimmed by 0 bases and J by 6 bases, leaving 15 bases between them. Germline CDR1 is SGDLS and CDR2 is YYNGEE. For the CDR3, the DNA is TGTGCCAGCAGCGTAGCTACGGGAGTGGGCGCTGAAGCTTTCTTT. Residues: CASSVATGVGAEAFF.

The chain links TRBV14 to TRBJ1-2, with no clear D. V shed 4 bases and J shed 5 bases, with 17 bases lying between them. The CDR3 totals 15 residues. Per germline, CDR1 SGHDN and CDR2 FVKESK. In nucleotides, the CDR3 is TGTGCCAGCAGCCGAGAGAGGGCCGGGAATTATGGCTACACCTTC. This codes for CASSRERAGNYGYTF. The variable domain in full, with the rest retrieved from reference TRBV14 and TRBJ1-2, is EAGVTQFPSHSVIEKGQTVTLRCDPISGHDNLYWYRRVMGKEIKFLLHFVKESKQDESGMPNNRFLAERTGGTYSTLKVQPAELEDSGVYFCASSRERAGNYGYTFGSGTRLTVV.

CDR3 loop: CASTDPSGSYEQYF. The CDR3 coding sequence is TGTGCCAGTACCGACCCATCCGGTTCCTACGAGCAGTACTTC. The V gene is TRBV19, the J gene TRBJ2-7; D remains ambiguous. The CDR3 has 14 amino acids. Germline-derived CDR1 and CDR2 are LNHDA and SQIVND (reference sequence). Trimming pared 7 bases from V and 1 base from J, leaving 14 bases between.

The V gene is TRBV7-2, the J gene TRBJ1-5, with D uncertain. CDR1 is SGHTA, CDR2 FQGNSA, per germline. CDR3 length: 16 amino acids. V lost 0 bases to trimming and J lost 0 bases, with 9 bases between them. The CDR3 protein is CASSLAGSGSNQPQHF. CDR3 nucleotides: TGTGCCAGCAGCTTAGCGGGCAGCGGTAGCAATCAGCCCCAGCATTTT.

The rearrangement joins TRBV11-2 to TRBJ1-3; D unresolved. V was shortened by 5 bases and J by 0 bases, with 11 bases between the two germline ends. Germline loops: CDR1 SGHAT, CDR2 FQNNGV. The CDR3 spans 15 residues. In nucleotides, the CDR3 is TGTGCCAGCAGCCCATATCGGAACTCTGGAAACACCATATATTTT. It encodes CASSPYRNSGNTIYF.

The rearrangement uses TRBV11-3 and TRBJ2-1; D remains unclear. CDR1 is SGHNT, CDR2 YENEEA, per germline. The CDR3 extends over 14 amino acids. V shed 1 base and J shed 6 bases, with 10 bases lying between them. As DNA, the CDR3 is TGTGCCAGCAGCTTAGGCTCAAAAGTCAATGAGCAGTTCTTC. This sequence encodes CASSLGSKVNEQFF.

This clone has just one count. The chain recombines TRBV28 with TRBJ1-3, with D unresolved. V was shortened by 5 bases and J by 9 bases, with 14 bases between the two germline ends. The CDR3 is made up of 13 amino acids. CDR1 and CDR2 from the germline V gene are MDHEN and SYDVKM. CDR3 DNA: TGTGCCAGCAGTCCCAGGAGGGAGGGCACCATATATTTT. Protein sequence: CASSPRREGTIYF.

The rearrangement uses TRBV19 and TRBJ2-7; possibly TRBD1 for D (6 bases). The germline V gene encodes CDR1 LNHDA and CDR2 SQIVND (reference sequence). The CDR3 is 13 amino acids. The V end lost 10 bases, the J end lost 6 bases, and 19 bases lay between the germline ends. The CDR3 DNA reads TGTGCCACCCAGGGGAGACCGAACGGCGAGCAGTACTTC. Its protein product is CATQGRPNGEQYF. The full variable domain, completed using reference TRBV19 and TRBJ2-7, is DGGITQSPKYLFRKEGQNVTLSCEQNLNHDAMYWYRQDPGQGLRLIYYSQIVNDFQKGDIAEGYSVSREKKESFPLTVTSAQKNPTAFYLCATQGRPNGEQYFGPGTRLTVT.